What follows is one TCR beta chain and its context. These data originate in a study of blood T cells in healthy people across ages. A second 7 to 11 cycle PCR used barcoded and J-beta primers. A single record per CDR3 protein comes from TCRdb applying MiXCR to the 5' RACE reads. Here the sample spans more than 1.4 million distinct CDR3 sequences, approximately 38% being singletons. This CDR3 has 16 amino acids. CDR1 KGHDR and CDR2 SFDVKD come from the germline V gene. V shed 1 base and J shed 5 bases, with 13 bases lying between them. This sequence originates from a young woman in good health. The sequenced sample consisted of blood. The V gene is TRBV24-1, the J gene TRBJ2-2, with D possibly matching TRBD1 (6 bases). CDR3 in amino acids: CATSDLYRDLTGELFF. The CDR3 DNA follows: TGTGCCACCAGTGATTTATACAGGGATCTGACCGGGGAGCTGTTTTTT.